These T cell receptor beta chains were read from a single sample in a study of CD8 T cells in Susac syndrome. TCRdb redid the calling of the immunoSEQ multiplex PCR reads with MiXCR, one entry per CDR3 protein. The sample has 150,000 to 200,000 distinct CDR3 sequences; around 90% are singletons. Sequences were obtained from CD4+ T cells from PBMCs. The receptors stem from a human donor in good health. The CDR3 runs from the conserved cysteine through the conserved F or W. A D gene is named only where the DNA matches it firmly. Not every row has a clone size; where given, it reads once, few, many or a size class.

abundance	j_gene	len	d_gene	v_gene	CDR3aa	CDR3nt
-	TRBJ2-7	13	TRBD2	TRBV7-2	CASSPQLAGEQYF	TGTGCCAGCAGCCCCCAGCTAGCGGGGGAGCAGTACTTC
-	TRBJ2-3	16	-	TRBV7-9	CASSPRPMGDTDTQYF	TGTGCCAGCAGCCCCAGACCAATGGGGGACACAGATACGCAGTATTTT
-	TRBJ1-2	14	TRBD1	TRBV10-3	CAISAPGQDYGYTF	TGTGCCATCAGTGCTCCGGGACAGGACTATGGCTACACCTTC
-	TRBJ1-4	13	-	TRBV20-1	CSAPGTGGEKLFF	TGCAGTGCTCCCGGGACCGGGGGTGAAAAACTGTTTTTT
-	TRBJ2-1	11	-	TRBV12-3/TRBV12-4	CASSLVNEQFF	TGTGCCAGCAGTTTAGTCAATGAGCAGTTCTTC
once	TRBJ1-1	16	-	TRBV6-1	CASSEALRGQDTEAFF	TGTGCCAGCAGTGAAGCGCTTCGGGGGCAGGACACTGAAGCTTTCTTT
-	TRBJ2-3	15	-	TRBV5-1	CASSPDVGWRGTQYF	TGCGCCAGCAGCCCGGACGTTGGTTGGCGGGGAACGCAGTATTTT
-	TRBJ2-3	16	-	TRBV4-3	CASSQVAGSGTDTQYF	TGCGCCAGCAGCCAAGTGGCAGGGAGTGGCACAGATACGCAGTATTTT
-	TRBJ2-3	14	-	TRBV6-4	CASSDGQATDTQYF	TGTGCCAGCAGTGACGGGCAGGCCACAGATACGCAGTATTTT
once	TRBJ2-3	16	-	TRBV20-1	CSARPPARDVGDTQYF	TGCAGTGCTAGACCCCCCGCCAGGGACGTGGGGGATACGCAGTATTTT
-	TRBJ2-3	15	-	TRBV6-1	CASRTRQQGTDTQYF	TGTGCCAGCAGGACCCGGCAGCAAGGCACAGATACGCAGTATTTT
-	TRBJ1-2	13	-	TRBV29-1	CSVEGAGEYGYTF	TGCAGCGTTGAAGGGGCCGGTGAGTATGGCTACACCTTC
-	TRBJ1-5	15	-	TRBV5-1	CASSLGGDGYQPQHF	TGCGCCAGCAGCCTTGGAGGTGACGGCTATCAGCCCCAGCATTTT
-	TRBJ2-2	16	-	TRBV7-9	CASSLRFQEVAGELFF	TGTGCCAGCAGCCTCCGGTTCCAGGAGGTAGCCGGGGAGCTGTTTTTT
-	TRBJ2-1	13	TRBD2	TRBV10-3	CAIGLAGYNEQFF	TGTGCCATCGGGCTAGCGGGATACAATGAGCAGTTCTTC
-	TRBJ2-1	15	TRBD2	TRBV6-1	CASRAGGVTYNEQFF	TGTGCCAGCAGGGCGGGGGGTGTAACCTACAATGAGCAGTTCTTC
-	TRBJ2-5	14	TRBD1	TRBV6-1	CASSGQGAGETQYF	TGTGCCAGCAGTGGACAGGGGGCAGGGGAGACCCAGTACTTC
-	TRBJ2-5	14	-	TRBV20-1	CSARENPAQETQYF	TGCAGTGCTAGAGAAAACCCAGCCCAAGAGACCCAGTACTTC
-	TRBJ1-2	12	-	TRBV20-1	CSAFRQANGYTF	TGCAGTGCGTTCCGACAGGCTAATGGCTACACCTTC
-	TRBJ1-3	14	-	TRBV2	CASHRSLSGNTIYF	TGTGCCAGCCATCGTTCCCTCTCTGGAAACACCATATATTTT
-	TRBJ2-7	13	-	TRBV20-1	CTASRESTYEQYF	TGCACCGCTTCGAGGGAATCCACCTACGAGCAGTACTTC
-	TRBJ1-4	14	-	TRBV2	CASSEFLGLEKLFF	TGTGCCAGCAGTGAGTTCCTCGGGTTGGAAAAACTGTTTTTT
-	TRBJ1-2	14	-	TRBV7-9	CASSRYGEGYGYTF	TGTGCCAGCAGCCGTTACGGGGAAGGCTATGGCTACACCTTC
-	TRBJ2-3	13	-	TRBV2	CASGTESTDTQYF	TGTGCCAGCGGGACGGAAAGCACAGATACGCAGTATTTT
-	TRBJ2-7	12	-	TRBV28	CASNTIPYEQYF	TGTGCCAGCAACACGATTCCCTACGAGCAGTACTTC
-	TRBJ1-5	13	-	TRBV7-2	CASSPQQGQPQHF	TGTGCCAGCAGCCCCCAGCAGGGCCAGCCCCAGCATTTT
-	TRBJ2-1	12	-	TRBV5-4	CASSFRRAEEFF	TGTGCCAGCAGCTTTCGACGGGCTGAGGAGTTCTTC
-	TRBJ1-2	13	-	TRBV20-1	CSAASGTNYGYTF	TGCAGTGCTGCCTCCGGGACCAACTATGGCTACACCTTC
-	TRBJ2-3	17	-	TRBV6-1	CASSTYLGASRTDTQYF	TGTGCCAGCAGTACATACCTCGGGGCTAGTCGCACAGATACGCAGTATTTT
once	TRBJ2-3	15	-	TRBV20-1	CSAIAVPRITDTQYF	TGCAGTGCTATTGCTGTTCCTCGGATCACAGATACGCAGTATTTT
-	TRBJ2-3	12	-	TRBV29-1	CSAQGQTDTQYF	TGCAGCGCACAGGGCCAGACAGATACGCAGTATTTT
-	TRBJ2-5	12	TRBD1	TRBV29-1	CSVGTAQETQYF	TGCAGCGTCGGGACAGCTCAAGAGACCCAGTACTTC
-	TRBJ1-3	14	-	TRBV28	CASTEETSGNTIYF	TGTGCCAGCACCGAAGAGACCTCTGGAAACACCATATATTTT
-	TRBJ2-7	14	-	TRBV5-1	CASSFAGYQDEQYF	TGCGCCAGCAGCTTCGCAGGGTATCAGGACGAGCAGTACTTC
-	TRBJ2-7	12	-	TRBV5-6	CASSLEVNEQYF	TGTGCCAGCAGCTTGGAGGTGAACGAGCAGTACTTC
-	TRBJ2-7	15	TRBD2	TRBV5-1	CASSLPTSGSGEQYF	TGCGCCAGCAGCTTGCCGACTAGCGGCTCGGGAGAGCAGTACTTC
few	TRBJ2-7	17	-	TRBV15	CATSRDRRLNRPYEQYF	TGTGCCACCAGCAGAGATCGACGGCTCAATCGTCCCTACGAGCAGTACTTC
-	TRBJ1-4	15	-	TRBV5-1	CASSSTVSANEKLFF	TGCGCCAGCAGCTCGACAGTTTCGGCTAATGAAAAACTGTTTTTT
-	TRBJ2-7	16	TRBD1	TRBV12-3/TRBV12-4	CASSPPPGQGFYEQYF	TGTGCCAGCAGTCCACCACCGGGACAGGGCTTCTACGAGCAGTACTTC
-	TRBJ2-3	14	-	TRBV2	CASSLGTSRNTQYF	TGTGCCAGCAGTCTTGGGACGTCCCGGAATACGCAGTATTTT
-	TRBJ1-1	15	-	TRBV7-9	CASSLMGWGDTEAFF	TGTGCCAGCAGCTTAATGGGGTGGGGGGACACTGAAGCTTTCTTT
-	TRBJ2-5	13	-	TRBV3-1	CASSQAGGETQYF	TGTGCCAGCAGCCAGGCTGGGGGGGAGACCCAGTACTTC
-	TRBJ2-1	14	-	TRBV18	CASSPSRDVDEQFF	TGTGCCAGCTCACCATCCAGGGACGTGGATGAGCAGTTCTTC
-	TRBJ1-1	14	-	TRBV7-9	CASSLWATITEAFF	TGTGCCAGCAGCTTGTGGGCCACCATCACTGAAGCTTTCTTT
-	TRBJ1-2	13	-	TRBV7-9	CASSFGGADGYTF	TGTGCCAGCAGCTTTGGCGGGGCCGATGGCTACACCTTC
-	TRBJ2-2	12	-	TRBV6-2/TRBV6-3	CASRTRTGELFF	TGTGCCAGCAGGACCCGGACCGGGGAGCTGTTTTTT
-	TRBJ1-2	17	TRBD1	TRBV24-1	CATSDFEQGGALKGYTF	TGTGCCACCAGTGATTTCGAGCAGGGGGGCGCACTAAAAGGCTACACCTTC
-	TRBJ2-5	15	TRBD2	TRBV6-6	CASSPIGGSEETQYF	TGTGCCAGCAGCCCGATTGGCGGGAGTGAAGAGACCCAGTACTTC
-	TRBJ2-6	14	-	TRBV30	CAWANRPGANVLTF	TGTGCCTGGGCAAACAGGCCTGGGGCCAACGTCCTGACTTTC
-	TRBJ2-6	17	-	TRBV14	CASSPPGGGYGANVLTF	TGTGCCAGCAGCCCCCCTGGAGGGGGCTATGGGGCCAACGTCCTGACTTTC